These 7 T cell receptor beta chains were sequenced from one sample in a study of Graves' ophthalmopathy and Graves' hyperthyroidism. Transcripts of RNA were the source for amplifying TCR beta CDR3 regions. First-round RT-PCR with HTBI primers preceded a second-round multiplex PCR. TCRdb independently ran MiXCR on the multiplex PCR reads; one entry per CDR3 protein. The repertoire holds 500,000 to 700,000 distinct CDR3 sequences, with less than 40% as singletons. Material for sequencing was peripheral blood or thyroid tissue (not recorded which). The source of these receptors is an adult man with Graves' hyperthyroidism.

This clonotype appeared many times. The V and J genes are TRBV4-1 and TRBJ1-4; D perhaps matches TRBD1 (5 bases). V was cut by 11 bases and J by 8 bases, with 12 bases left in between. CDR1 MGHRA and CDR2 YSYEKL come from the germline V gene. This CDR3 comprises 11 residues. The CDR3 DNA reads as TGCGCCTCCTTCGGGGGGGAAAAACTGTTTTTT. Encoded protein: CASFGGEKLFF.

To note about this clonotype: Because it lacks the conserved phenylalanine or tryptophan at the end, this CDR3 is likely a read error. The DNA is left out, because the CDR3 cannot be placed on it with certainty; the CDR3 is given as TCRdb lists it. This chain connects TRBV7-9 to TRBJ2-5; the table's TRBD1 call for D was not verified on the DNA. 8 amino acids form the CDR3, both terminal residues included. Germline CDR1 and CDR2: SEHNR and FQNEAQ (reference sequence). This CDR3 is CASRQPPG.

This clonotype was observed a handful of times. The rearrangement uses TRBV5-8 and TRBJ1-2, with 9 bases identical to TRBD1. The CDR3 covers 16 residues. With V trimmed by 0 bases and J by 7 bases, 10 bases remained unmatched. Germline V CDR1 and CDR2: SGHTS, YDEGEE. Here the CDR3 DNA reads TGTGCCAGCAGCTTGGTTTCCCGGGACAGGGTGGTTGGCTACACCTTC. Its translation: CASSLVSRDRVVGYTF.

This clonotype was seen only a few times. The DNA for the CDR3 is TGTGCCAGCAGCTTAGCGCAGGCTACTAGCGGCACAGATACGCAGTATTTT. Translated: CASSLAQATSGTDTQYF. The chain has TRBV7-8 and TRBJ2-3, with 7 positions matching TRBD2. Unmatched junction bases numbered 7, after V lost 0 bases and J lost 1 base. Germline V CDR1 and CDR2: SGHVS, FQNEAQ. CDR3 length equals 17 residues.

This clonotype came up many times. The chain is built from TRBV12-3 or TRBV12-4 and TRBJ1-1; D is uncertain. The CDR3 runs 14 residues. Trimming stripped 1 base from V and 6 bases from J, with 12 bases between. The CDR3 DNA reads as TGTGCCAGCAGTTTAGATGGGAAGAGGGCTGAAGCTTTCTTT. This translates into CASSLDGKRAEAFF.

This chain connects TRBV6-1 to TRBJ2-2; D call uncertain. Trimming cost V 6 bases and J 0 bases, with 11 bases left between them. This CDR3 has 15 amino acids. Germline V gene data show CDR1 as MNHNS and CDR2 as SASEGT. CDR3 DNA sequence: TGTGCCAGCAGCCTAAGGGCGGCGAACACCGGGGAGCTGTTTTTT. Its protein product is CASSLRAANTGELFF.

This chain joins TRBV20-1 and TRBJ2-7; D gene ambiguous. CDR3 length equals 13 residues. The germline V gene encodes CDR1 DFQATT and CDR2 SNEGSKA (reference sequence). With 4 bases removed from V and 3 bases from J, the gap between germline ends came to 13 bases. CDR3 residues: CSATKDILYEQYF. CDR3 DNA: TGCAGTGCTACCAAAGACATCCTCTACGAGCAGTACTTC.